This TCR beta chain was profiled in a study of CD8+CD57+ T cells in acquired aplastic anemia. Whole-study context: Sorting CD4+ and CD8+ cells gave DNA averaging around 3 ug.

At least ten counts were recorded for this clonotype. Its specificity is not known. Germline CDR1 and CDR2: SGHDT and YYEEEE. The CDR3 covers 17 residues. Germline trimming cut 0 bases from V and 1 base from J; bases unmatched to any gene: 1. Study-wide results and limits: Simpson's diversity of CD8+ cells was not significantly different in patients compared with controls.

CDR3 and TCR beta VDJ profiling relied on genomic DNA as the template. TCRdb re-called the reads with MiXCR, one entry per CDR3 protein. In the table there are 150,000 to 160,000 distinct CDR3 sequences, about 50% of which are singletons. Patients chosen for sequencing had CD8+CD57+ cells that had expanded, as shown by flow cytometry. The receptor comes from a human donor with aplastic anemia. Sample: sorted CD4+, CD8+, or CD8+CD57+ T cells (not recorded which) from PBMCs. The rearrangement joins TRBV5-6 to TRBJ2-5; 15 bases fit TRBD2. CDR3 residues: CASSLGGLAGGQETQYF. CDR3 DNA: TGTGCCAGCAGCTTGGGGGGACTAGCGGGGGGCCAAGAGACCCAGTACTTC.